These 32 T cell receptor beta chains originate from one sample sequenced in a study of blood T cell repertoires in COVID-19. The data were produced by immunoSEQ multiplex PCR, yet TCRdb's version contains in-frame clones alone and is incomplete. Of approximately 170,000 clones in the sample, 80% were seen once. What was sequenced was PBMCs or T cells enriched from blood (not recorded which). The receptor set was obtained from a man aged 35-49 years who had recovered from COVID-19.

CDR3 protein: CASRTGATNYGYTF. CDR3 nucleotide sequence: TGTGCCAGCAGGACAGGGGCAACTAACTATGGCTACACCTTC. V is TRBV6-5 and J is TRBJ1-2; 8 bases line up with TRBD1. The CDR3 is 14 amino acids. The trim removed 6 bases at V and 0 bases at J, leaving 3 bases unmatched. Germline V CDR1 and CDR2: MNHEY, SVGAGI.

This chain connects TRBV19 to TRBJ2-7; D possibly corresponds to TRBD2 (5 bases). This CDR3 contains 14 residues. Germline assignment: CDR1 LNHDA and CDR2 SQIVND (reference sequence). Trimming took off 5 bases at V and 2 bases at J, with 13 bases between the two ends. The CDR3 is CASSSGSGTYEQYF. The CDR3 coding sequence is TGTGCCAGTAGTTCGGGGTCGGGGACCTACGAGCAGTACTTC.

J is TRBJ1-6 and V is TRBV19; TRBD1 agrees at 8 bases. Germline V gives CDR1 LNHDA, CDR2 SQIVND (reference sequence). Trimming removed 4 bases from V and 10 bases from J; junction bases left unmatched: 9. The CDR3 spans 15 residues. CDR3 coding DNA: TGTGCCAGTAGTACCTCGACAGGGGTTGAGTCACCCCTCCACTTT. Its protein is CASSTSTGVESPLHF.

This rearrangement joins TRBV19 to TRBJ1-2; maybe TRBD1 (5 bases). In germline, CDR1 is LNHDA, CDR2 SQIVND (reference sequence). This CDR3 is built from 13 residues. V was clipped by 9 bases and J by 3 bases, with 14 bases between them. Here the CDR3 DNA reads TGTGCCAGCTACAGGTCCATCTACTATGGCTACACCTTC. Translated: CASYRSIYYGYTF.

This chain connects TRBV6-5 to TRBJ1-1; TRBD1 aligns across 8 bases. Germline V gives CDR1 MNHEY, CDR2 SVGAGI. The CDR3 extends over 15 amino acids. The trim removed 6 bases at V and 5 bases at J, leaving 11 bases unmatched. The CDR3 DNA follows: TGTGCCAGCAGGAAAACAGGGGGGGGTGGGACTGAAGCTTTCTTT. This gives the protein CASRKTGGGGTEAFF.

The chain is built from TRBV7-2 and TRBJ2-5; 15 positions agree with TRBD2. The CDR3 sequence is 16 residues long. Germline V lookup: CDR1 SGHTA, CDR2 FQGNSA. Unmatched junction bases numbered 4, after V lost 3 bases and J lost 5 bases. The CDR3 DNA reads TGTGCCAGCAGCTTGGGGACTAGCGGGGGGCTGGAGACCCAGTACTTC. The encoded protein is CASSLGTSGGLETQYF.

CDR3 coding DNA: TGTGCCAGTAGTAGGGTCGAGGCAGGGGAGACCCAGTACTTC. This codes for CASSRVEAGETQYF. The chain joins TRBV19 to TRBJ2-5; possibly TRBD1 for D (5 bases). Germline V lookup: CDR1 LNHDA, CDR2 SQIVND (reference sequence). The CDR3 length is 14 residues. V lost 4 bases and J lost 5, with 14 bases in between. Supplemented by reference TRBV19 and TRBJ2-5, the full variable domain reads DGGITQSPKYLFRKEGQNVTLSCEQNLNHDAMYWYRQDPGQGLRLIYYSQIVNDFQKGDIAEGYSVSREKKESFPLTVTSAQKNPTAFYLCASSRVEAGETQYFGPGTRLLVL.

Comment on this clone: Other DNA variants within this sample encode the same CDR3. The CDR3 sequence: CASSYRDREGGYTF. The CDR3 nucleotides are TGTGCCAGCAGTTACCGGGACAGGGAGGGAGGCTACACCTTC. V usage is TRBV6-5 and J usage is TRBJ1-2; 9 bases align to TRBD1. The V gene's germline CDR1 is MNHEY and CDR2 SVGAGI. V dropped 2 bases and J dropped 8; count of bases not matched to a gene: 6. This CDR3 comprises 14 residues.

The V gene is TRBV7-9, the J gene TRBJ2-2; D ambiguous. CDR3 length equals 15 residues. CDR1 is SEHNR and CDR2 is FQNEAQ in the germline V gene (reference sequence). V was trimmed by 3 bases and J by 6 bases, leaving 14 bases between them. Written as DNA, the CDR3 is TGTGCCAGCAGCTTGGCCCTAGAACTTGCCGGGGAGCTGTTTTTT. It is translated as CASSLALELAGELFF. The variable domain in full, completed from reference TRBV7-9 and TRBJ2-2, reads DTGVSQNPRHKITKRGQNVTFRCDPISEHNRLYWYRQTLGQGPEFLTYFQNEAQLEKSRLLSDRFSAERPKGSFSTLEIQRTEQGDSAMYLCASSLALELAGELFFGEGSRLTVL.

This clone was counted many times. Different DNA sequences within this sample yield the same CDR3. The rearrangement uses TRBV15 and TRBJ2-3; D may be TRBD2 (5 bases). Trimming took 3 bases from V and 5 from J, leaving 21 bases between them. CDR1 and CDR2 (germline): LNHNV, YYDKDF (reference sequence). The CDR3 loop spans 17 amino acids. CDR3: CATSRPGGGAGRDTQYF. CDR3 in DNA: TGTGCCACCAGCAGGCCAGGTGGAGGTGCTGGGCGAGATACGCAGTATTTT.

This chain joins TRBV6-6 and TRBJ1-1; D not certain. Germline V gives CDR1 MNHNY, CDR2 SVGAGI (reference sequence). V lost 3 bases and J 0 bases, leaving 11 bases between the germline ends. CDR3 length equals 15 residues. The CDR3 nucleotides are TGTGCCAGCAGTTATTCCGGGAACCTGAACACTGAAGCTTTCTTT. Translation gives CASSYSGNLNTEAFF.

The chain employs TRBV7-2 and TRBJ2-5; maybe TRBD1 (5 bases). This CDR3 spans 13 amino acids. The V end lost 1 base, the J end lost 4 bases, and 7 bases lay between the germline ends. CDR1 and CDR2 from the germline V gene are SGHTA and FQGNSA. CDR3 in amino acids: CASSLGRAETQYF. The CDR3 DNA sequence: TGTGCCAGCAGCTTAGGCAGGGCAGAGACCCAGTACTTC.

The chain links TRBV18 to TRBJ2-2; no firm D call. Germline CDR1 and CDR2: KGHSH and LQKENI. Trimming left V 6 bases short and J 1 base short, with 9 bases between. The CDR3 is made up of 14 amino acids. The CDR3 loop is CASSAQRNTGELFF. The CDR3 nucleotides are TGTGCCAGCTCTGCGCAAAGGAACACCGGGGAGCTGTTTTTT.

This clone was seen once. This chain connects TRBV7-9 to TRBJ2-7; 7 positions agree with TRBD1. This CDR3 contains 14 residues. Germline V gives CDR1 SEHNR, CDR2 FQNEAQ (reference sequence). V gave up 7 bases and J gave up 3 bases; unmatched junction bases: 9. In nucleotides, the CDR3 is TGTGCCAGCATCCTACAGGGGTCGCTCTACGAGCAGTACGTC. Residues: CASILQGSLYEQYV.

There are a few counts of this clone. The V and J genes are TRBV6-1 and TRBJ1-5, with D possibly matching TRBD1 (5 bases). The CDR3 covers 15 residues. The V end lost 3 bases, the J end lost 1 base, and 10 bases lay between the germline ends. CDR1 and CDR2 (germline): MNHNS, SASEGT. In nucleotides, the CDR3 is TGTGCCAGCAGTGACGGGGGAACAAGCAATCAGCCCCAGCATTTT. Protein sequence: CASSDGGTSNQPQHF.

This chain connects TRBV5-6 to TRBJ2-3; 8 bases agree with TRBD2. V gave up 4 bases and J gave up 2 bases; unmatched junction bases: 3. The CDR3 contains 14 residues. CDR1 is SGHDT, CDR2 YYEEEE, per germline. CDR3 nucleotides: TGTGCCAGCAGCCTAGCGGGCCTCACAGATACGCAGTATTTT. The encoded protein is CASSLAGLTDTQYF.

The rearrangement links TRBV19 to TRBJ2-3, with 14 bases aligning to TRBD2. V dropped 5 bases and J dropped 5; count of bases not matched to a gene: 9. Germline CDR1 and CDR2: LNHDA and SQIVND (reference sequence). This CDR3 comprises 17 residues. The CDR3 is CASSARLAGGPQDTQYF. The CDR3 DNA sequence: TGTGCCAGTAGTGCCCGACTAGCGGGGGGGCCGCAAGATACGCAGTATTTT.

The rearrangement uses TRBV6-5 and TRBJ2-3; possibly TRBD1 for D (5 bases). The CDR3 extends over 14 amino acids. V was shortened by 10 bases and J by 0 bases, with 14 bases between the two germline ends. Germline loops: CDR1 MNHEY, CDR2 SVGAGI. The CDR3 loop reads CATGRTPSTDTQYF. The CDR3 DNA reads TGTGCCACCGGTAGGACACCTAGCACAGATACGCAGTATTTT.

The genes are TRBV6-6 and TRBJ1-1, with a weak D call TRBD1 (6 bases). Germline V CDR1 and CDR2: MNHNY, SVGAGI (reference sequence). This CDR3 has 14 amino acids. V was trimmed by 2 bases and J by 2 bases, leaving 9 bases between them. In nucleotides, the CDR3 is TGTGCCAGCAGTTACGGGGACACTAACACTGAAGCTTTCTTT. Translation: CASSYGDTNTEAFF.

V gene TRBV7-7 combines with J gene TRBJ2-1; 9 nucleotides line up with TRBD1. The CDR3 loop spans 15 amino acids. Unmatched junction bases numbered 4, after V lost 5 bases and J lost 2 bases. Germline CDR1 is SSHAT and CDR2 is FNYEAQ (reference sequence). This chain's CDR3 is CASSQTGGAYNEQFF. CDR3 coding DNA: TGTGCCAGCAGCCAGACAGGGGGTGCCTACAATGAGCAGTTCTTC.

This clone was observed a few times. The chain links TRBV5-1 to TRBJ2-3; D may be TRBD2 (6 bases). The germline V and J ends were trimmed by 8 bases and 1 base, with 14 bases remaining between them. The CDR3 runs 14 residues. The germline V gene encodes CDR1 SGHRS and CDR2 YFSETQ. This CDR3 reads CASHPGGGTDTQYF. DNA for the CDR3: TGCGCCAGTCACCCTGGCGGGGGCACAGATACGCAGTATTTT.

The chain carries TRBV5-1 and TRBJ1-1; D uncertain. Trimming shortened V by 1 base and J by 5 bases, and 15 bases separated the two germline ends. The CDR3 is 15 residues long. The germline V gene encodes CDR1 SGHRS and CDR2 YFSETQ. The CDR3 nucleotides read TGCGCCAGCAGCTTGACCGTCGGGGTTAGAACTGAAGCTTTCTTT. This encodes CASSLTVGVRTEAFF.

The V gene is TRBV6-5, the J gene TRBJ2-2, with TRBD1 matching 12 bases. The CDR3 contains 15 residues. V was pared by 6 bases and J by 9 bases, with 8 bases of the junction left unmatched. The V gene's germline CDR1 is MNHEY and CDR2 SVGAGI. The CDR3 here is CASSRRDRGPRELFF. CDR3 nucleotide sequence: TGTGCCAGCAGCCGCCGGGACAGGGGGCCCCGGGAGCTGTTTTTT.

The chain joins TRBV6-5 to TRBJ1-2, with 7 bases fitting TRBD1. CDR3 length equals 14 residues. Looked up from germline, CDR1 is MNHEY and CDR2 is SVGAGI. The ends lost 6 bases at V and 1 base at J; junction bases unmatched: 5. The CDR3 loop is CASRSTGVNYGYTF. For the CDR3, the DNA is TGTGCCAGCAGATCCACAGGGGTTAACTATGGCTACACCTTC.

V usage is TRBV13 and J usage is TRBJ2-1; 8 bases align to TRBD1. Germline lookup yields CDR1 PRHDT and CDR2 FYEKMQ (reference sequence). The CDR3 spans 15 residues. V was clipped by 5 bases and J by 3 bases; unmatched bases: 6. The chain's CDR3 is CASSRRQGFYNEQFF. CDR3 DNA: TGTGCCAGCAGCCGTCGACAGGGGTTCTACAATGAGCAGTTCTTC.

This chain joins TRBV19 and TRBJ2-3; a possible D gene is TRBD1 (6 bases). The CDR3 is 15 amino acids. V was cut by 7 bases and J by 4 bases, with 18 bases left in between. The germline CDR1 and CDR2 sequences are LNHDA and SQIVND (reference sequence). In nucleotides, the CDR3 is TGTGCCAGTAATCTCTACCGGGACAACCCAGATACGCAGTATTTT. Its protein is CASNLYRDNPDTQYF.

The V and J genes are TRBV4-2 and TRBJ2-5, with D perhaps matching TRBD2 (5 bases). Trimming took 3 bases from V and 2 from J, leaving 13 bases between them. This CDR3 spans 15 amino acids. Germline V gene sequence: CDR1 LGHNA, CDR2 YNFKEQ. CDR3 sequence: CASSQAGQLQETQYF. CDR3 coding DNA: TGTGCCAGCAGCCAGGCGGGCCAGCTACAAGAGACCCAGTACTTC.

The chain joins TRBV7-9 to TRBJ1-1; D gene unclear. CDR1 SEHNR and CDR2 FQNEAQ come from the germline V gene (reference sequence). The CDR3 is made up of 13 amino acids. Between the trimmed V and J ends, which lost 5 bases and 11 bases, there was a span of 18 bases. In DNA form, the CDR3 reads TGTGCCAGCAGCCCCCTGCGGGGTGGTATTGCTTTCTTT. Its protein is CASSPLRGGIAFF.

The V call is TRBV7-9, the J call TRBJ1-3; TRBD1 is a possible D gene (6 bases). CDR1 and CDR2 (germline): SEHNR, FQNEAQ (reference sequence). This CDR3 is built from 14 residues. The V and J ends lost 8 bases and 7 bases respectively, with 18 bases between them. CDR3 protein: CASGPSPTGNTIYF. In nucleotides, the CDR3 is TGTGCCAGCGGCCCCTCCCCAACAGGGAACACCATATATTTT. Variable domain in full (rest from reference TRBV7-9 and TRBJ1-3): DTGVSQNPRHKITKRGQNVTFRCDPISEHNRLYWYRQTLGQGPEFLTYFQNEAQLEKSRLLSDRFSAERPKGSFSTLEIQRTEQGDSAMYLCASGPSPTGNTIYFGEGSWLTVV.

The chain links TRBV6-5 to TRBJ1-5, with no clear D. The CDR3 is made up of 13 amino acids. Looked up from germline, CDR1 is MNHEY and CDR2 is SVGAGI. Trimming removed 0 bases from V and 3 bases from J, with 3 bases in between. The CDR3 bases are TGTGCCAGCAGTTACTCTTACAATCAGCCCCAGCATTTT. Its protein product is CASSYSYNQPQHF.

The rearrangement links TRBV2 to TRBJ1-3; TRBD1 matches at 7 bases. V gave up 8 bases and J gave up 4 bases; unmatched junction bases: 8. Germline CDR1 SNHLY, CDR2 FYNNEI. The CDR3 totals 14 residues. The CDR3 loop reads CASSGQISGNTIYF. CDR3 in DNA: TGTGCCAGCTCGGGACAGATCTCAGGAAACACCATATATTTT.

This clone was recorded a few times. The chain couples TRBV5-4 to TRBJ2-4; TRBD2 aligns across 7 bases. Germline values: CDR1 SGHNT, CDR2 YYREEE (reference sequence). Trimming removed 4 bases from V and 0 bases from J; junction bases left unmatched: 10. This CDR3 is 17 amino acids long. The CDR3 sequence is CASSPRGGGGAKNIQYF. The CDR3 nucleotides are TGTGCCAGCAGCCCACGAGGTGGGGGGGGAGCCAAAAACATTCAGTACTTC. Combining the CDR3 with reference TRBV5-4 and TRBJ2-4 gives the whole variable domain ETGVTQSPTHLIKTRGQQVTLRCSSQSGHNTVSWYQQALGQGPQFIFQYYREEENGRGNFPPRFSGLQFPNYSSELNVNALELDDSALYLCASSPRGGGGAKNIQYFGAGTRLSVL.